This entry concerns a single T cell receptor (beta chain). Its antigen is unidentified. This sample was included in a study of response to subunit inactivated influenza vaccine. Regarding the study as a whole: Authors suggested few new T cells are recruited by each seasonal influenza vaccination.

One entry per CDR3 protein, called by TCRdb with MiXCR from the RT-PCR reads. Of 450,000 to 600,000 distinct CDR3 sequences in the sample, approximately 7.2% were seen once. V lost 4 bases, J lost 11 bases, and 10 bases stayed unmatched. The CDR3 totals 12 residues. Germline CDR1 DFQATT, CDR2 SNEGSKA (reference sequence). V and J are TRBV20-1 and TRBJ1-1; TRBD1 matches at 7 bases. This TCR was recovered from a man aged 45 to 75 who received an inactivated influenza vaccine. Material: PBMCs from blood, obtained less than 30 months after vaccination. CDR3 loop: CSATGGTVGAFF. In DNA form, the CDR3 reads TGCAGTGCTACCGGTGGGACAGTCGGTGCTTTCTTT.